Reported below is one T cell receptor (beta chain). The antigen is not known. The data belong to a study of T cell responses to AZD1222 COVID-19 vaccine. Second doses that came at about 4 or about 12 weeks were put together. Here immunoSEQ multiplex PCR was the method, and the copy in TCRdb shows in-frame clones only, minus some. The sample records about 150,000 clones, 90% being singletons. The study's findings and limits: Dominant CD4 TCR responses targeted spike regions 160-218 and 743-854. Among those given AZD1222, only six were seropositive at baseline. Increases in Spike-specific TCR breadth and depth were seen after two AZD1222 doses.

CDR1 is MNHEY, CDR2 SVGAGI, per germline. J lost 11 bases, V lost 2 bases, and 7 bases had no gene match. The length of the CDR3 is 14 residues. The TCR comes from an adult who received the AZD1222 COVID-19 vaccine. The sequencing used peripheral blood, collected 28 days after the second AZD1222 dose. This chain connects TRBV6-5 to TRBJ1-4, with TRBD1 identical over 8 bases. CDR3 residues: CASSYGRTGNKLFF. In DNA form, the CDR3 reads TGTGCCAGCAGTTACGGGAGGACAGGGAATAAACTGTTTTTT.